This T cell receptor beta chain came from a study of metastatic and nonmetastatic thyroid tumors (dated by TCRdb to between 2020 and 2021). Looking at the study overall: For patients with malignant and with benign thyroid disease, the researchers compared repertoires between peripheral blood samples and tumor or nodule tissue samples. Here is what the overall study found, with its caveats: In both blood and tumor samples, TCR beta diversity was reported to be significantly higher in malignant tumors than in benign nodules.

This clone has a handful of counts. Its antigen is not yet known. No base quality values were provided; no much bigger clone lies one nucleotide off. The library came from PCR. Sequencing took place on an Illumina HiSeq 4000. The TCR beta-chain CDR3 region of each patient was profiled by high-throughput sequencing. For the original study's pipeline: CDR3 differences across clinicopathological groups were used to build a classifier for discriminating distant-metastatic papillary thyroid cancer patients. The Shannon index was used to assess repertoire diversity, and the Morisita-Horn index was used to assess tumor-blood repertoire similarity. TCRdb reanalyzed the raw reads on its own, using fastp at Q25 for trimming and MiXCR for clone calling, and kept in-frame beta chains. TCRdb, not the original authors, processed these V and J calls. The sample table contains 30,000 to 35,000 clones; only one count was recorded for 21% of them. Less than 4% of the sample goes to the ten largest clones.

Before undergoing thyroid surgery, none of the patients had been given any kind of treatment. The study retrospectively analysed patient clinical samples collected from 2012 to 2018 using T-cell receptor beta sequencing. V ends up 6 bases short and J 5 bases short, with an unmatched junction base count of 10. CDR1 and CDR2, per the germline V gene, are SGHVS and FNYEAQ. Counted from cysteine to phenylalanine, this CDR3 has 15 amino acids. CDR3 DNA only is kept here, 45 bases in frame from base 1. The receptor comes from a male donor with papillary thyroid cancer or a benign thyroid nodule (not recorded which). Some clones in this sample may be carry-over from other donors' samples. The sequence links TRBV7-6 to TRBJ2-3, with TRBD1 matching 8 junction bases. The sequencing input was tumor tissue. The nucleotides read TGTGCCAGCAGTGGGACAGGAGGCTTGGTAGATACGCAGTATTTT. Its protein product is CASSGTGGLVDTQYF.